This T cell receptor (beta chain) emerged from a study of cytomegalovirus exposure and HLA in healthy donors. Study-level background: HLA-typed donors contributed 80 million or so unique TCRs, which were held in an early data release.

Study observations and caveats: In an earlier analysis, most TCR beta V segments were productive about 87% or about 30% of the time. Later on, a genetic analysis was performed. It linked a missense variant in DCLRE1C with V- and J-gene trimming of TCR beta. Reported performance of the classifier showed diagnosis of cytomegalovirus status with high specificity and sensitivity.

Points on this clone: What it binds is not known.

The PCR had 60 Vbeta and 13 Jbeta primers. Data came from immunoSEQ multiplex PCR; TCRdb stores just in-frame clones and leaves some out. This sample carries approximately 130,000 clones, roughly four fifths of them seen once, and the ten largest clones take approximately 2%. V was shortened by 2 bases and J by 11 bases, with 18 bases between the two germline ends. The CDR3 runs to 14 residues. CDR1 MNHEY and CDR2 SMNVEV come from the germline V gene (reference sequence). Sequenced: PBMCs. The source of this sequence is a man aged 40-49 years in good health and CMV-seronegative. The V gene is TRBV27, the J gene TRBJ1-1; D unclear. The CDR3 nucleotides are TGTGCCAGCAGTTTACAGGAAACTGGTGGTACGGCTTTCTTT. It specifies CASSLQETGGTAFF.